The clone carrying this TCR beta chain was seen a few times. Its target is not known. Deep-level assay runs were performed. Sequencing was performed with immunoSEQ multiplex PCR; in TCRdb, only in-frame clones are kept and a portion is missing. The sample lists roughly 1,000,000 clones, about 84% occurring once. CDR1 SGHRS and CDR2 YFSETQ come from the germline V gene. The CDR3 runs 15 residues. The J segment lost 1 base and the V segment lost 4 bases, leaving 4 bases of the junction unmatched. The data are from a study of shared clonotypes between healthy human individuals. General observations from the study: The sharing of 4% to 5.5% of naive CD4 clonotypes was seen across a handful of donors.

The J gene is TRBJ1-5, the V gene TRBV5-1, with TRBD1 matching 8 bases. This clonotype originated in a man aged 18 to 29 in good health. Some clones in this sample may be carry-over from other donors' samples. Sample: memory CD4+ T cells from PBMCs. Subset here: CD45RA-negative fraction. The CDR3 coding sequence is TGCGCCAGCAGCCCCGGACAGGGAAGCAATCAGCCCCAGCATTTT. Protein sequence: CASSPGQGSNQPQHF. The whole variable domain, remainder taken from reference TRBV5-1 and TRBJ1-5, is KAGVTQTPRYLIKTRGQQVTLSCSPISGHRSVSWYQQTPGQGLQFLFEYFSETQRNKGNFPGRFSGRQFSNSRSEMNVSTLELGDSALYLCASSPGQGSNQPQHFGDGTRLSIL.